This entry concerns a single T cell receptor (beta chain). Its antigen is not known. PCR involved 60 Vbeta and 13 Jbeta primers. Clones were sequenced by immunoSEQ multiplex PCR, and TCRdb holds only the in-frame ones, with some missing. This sample contains roughly 72,000 clones. The sample comes from a study of cytomegalovirus exposure and HLA in healthy donors. Study as a whole: Clustering assigned 70% to 90% of the approximately 390 genotyped donors to the Caucasian-associated ancestry cluster. Findings and caveats of the study: An analysis was carried out later, and it reportedly showed fewer N-insertions in an Asian-associated ancestry cluster than the approximately 660-donor mean. Data from an earlier analysis indicated that most TCR beta V segments were productive either about 87% or about 30% of the time. Despite most TCR sequences being rare, some public TCRs occurred in many donors.

This CDR3 has 16 residues. Looked up from germline, CDR1 is SGHRS and CDR2 is YFSETQ. Trimming took 4 bases from V and 4 from J, leaving 17 bases between them. The gene calls are TRBV5-1 and TRBJ2-2; perhaps TRBD2 as D (5 bases). Source material: PBMCs. This clonotype originated in a man aged 18 to 29 in good health and CMV-seropositive. The DNA of the CDR3 is TGCGCCAGCAGCCGCGGGCGGCAGTCTAGCACCGGGGAGCTGTTTTTT. The encoded protein is CASSRGRQSSTGELFF. Supplemented by reference TRBV5-1 and TRBJ2-2, the full variable domain reads KAGVTQTPRYLIKTRGQQVTLSCSPISGHRSVSWYQQTPGQGLQFLFEYFSETQRNKGNFPGRFSGRQFSNSRSEMNVSTLELGDSALYLCASSRGRQSSTGELFFGEGSRLTVL.